Listed below are T cell receptor beta chains from one sample, sequenced in a study of T cell responses to AZD1222 COVID-19 vaccine. Here immunoSEQ multiplex PCR was the method, and the copy in TCRdb shows in-frame clones only, minus some. The sample shows more than 120,000 clones, about 90% of them seen only once. Sequences were derived from peripheral blood, sampled 28 days after the second AZD1222 dose. These receptors were collected from an adult who received the AZD1222 COVID-19 vaccine. CDR3s include the opening cysteine and the closing phenylalanine or tryptophan. D genes are given only for firm matches. Only part of the rows carry a size: once, few, many, or a class if the clone is expanded.

D gene: TRBD1
J gene: TRBJ1-4
clone size: once
V gene: TRBV3-1/TRBV3-2
CDR3 protein: CASSFRQGQGEKLFF
CDR3 DNA: TGTGCCAGCAGCTTCCGACAGGGTCAAGGTGAAAAACTGTTTTTT

D gene: -
J gene: TRBJ2-2
clone size: -
V gene: TRBV3-1/TRBV3-2
CDR3 protein: CASSQGVSTGELFF
CDR3 DNA: TGTGCCAGCAGCCAAGGTGTGAGCACCGGGGAGCTGTTTTTT

D gene: -
J gene: TRBJ1-1
clone size: -
V gene: TRBV13
CDR3 protein: CASSLELGRAFF
CDR3 DNA: TGTGCCAGCAGCTTAGAATTGGGGAGAGCTTTCTTT

D gene: TRBD1
J gene: TRBJ2-1
clone size: -
V gene: TRBV11-3
CDR3 protein: CASSLGTGALVEQFF
CDR3 DNA: TGTGCCAGCAGCTTAGGGACAGGTGCTTTGGTTGAGCAGTTCTTC

D gene: -
J gene: TRBJ2-2
clone size: once
V gene: TRBV4-2
CDR3 protein: CASSQVFGRRTGELFF
CDR3 DNA: TGTGCCAGCAGCCAAGTATTCGGCAGGCGCACCGGGGAGCTGTTTTTT

D gene: -
J gene: TRBJ1-4
clone size: -
V gene: TRBV6-5
CDR3 protein: CASSYQGRQEKLFF
CDR3 DNA: TGTGCCAGCAGTTATCAGGGGAGGCAGGAAAAACTGTTTTTT

D gene: -
J gene: TRBJ1-5
clone size: -
V gene: TRBV27
CDR3 protein: CASSSRTPAGQPQHF
CDR3 DNA: TGTGCCAGCAGTTCACGGACCCCGGCGGGTCAGCCCCAGCATTTT

D gene: -
J gene: TRBJ1-6
clone size: -
V gene: TRBV2
CDR3 protein: CASNDLGESAPLHF
CDR3 DNA: TGTGCCAGCAACGATCTGGGGGAGTCGGCACCCCTCCACTTT

D gene: -
J gene: TRBJ2-7
clone size: -
V gene: TRBV5-5
CDR3 protein: CASSLAPWRDYEQYF
CDR3 DNA: TGTGCCAGCAGCTTGGCTCCATGGAGGGACTACGAGCAGTACTTC

D gene: TRBD2
J gene: TRBJ2-1
clone size: -
V gene: TRBV10-3
CDR3 protein: CATHTSGPNNEQFF
CDR3 DNA: TGTGCCACCCATACTAGCGGGCCCAACAATGAGCAGTTCTTC

D gene: -
J gene: TRBJ2-3
clone size: once
V gene: TRBV12-3/TRBV12-4
CDR3 protein: CASSFGITDTQYF
CDR3 DNA: TGTGCCAGCAGTTTCGGAATCACAGATACGCAGTATTTT

D gene: -
J gene: TRBJ1-2
clone size: once
V gene: TRBV7-8
CDR3 protein: CASSLPLTRSGYGYTF
CDR3 DNA: TGTGCCAGCAGCCTACCTCTTACCCGTTCCGGCTATGGCTACACCTTC

D gene: TRBD1
J gene: TRBJ1-1
clone size: -
V gene: TRBV9
CDR3 protein: CASSDRQGSNTEAFF
CDR3 DNA: TGTGCCAGCAGCGACCGACAGGGGTCGAACACTGAAGCTTTCTTT

D gene: TRBD1
J gene: TRBJ1-3
clone size: -
V gene: TRBV7-2
CDR3 protein: CASSTGQAGNTIYF
CDR3 DNA: TGTGCCAGCAGCACCGGACAGGCTGGAAACACCATATATTTT

D gene: -
J gene: TRBJ2-3
clone size: -
V gene: TRBV6-5
CDR3 protein: CASSLGLTTDTQYF
CDR3 DNA: TGTGCCAGCAGCTTGGGACTGACCACAGATACGCAGTATTTT

D gene: TRBD1
J gene: TRBJ1-5
clone size: -
V gene: TRBV5-4
CDR3 protein: CASSLGGSGGGRNQPQHF
CDR3 DNA: TGTGCCAGCAGCTTAGGGGGTTCAGGGGGCGGCCGCAATCAGCCCCAGCATTTT

D gene: TRBD1
J gene: TRBJ1-1
clone size: -
V gene: TRBV5-1
CDR3 protein: CASSPMGQGMNTEAFF
CDR3 DNA: TGCGCCAGCAGCCCGATGGGACAGGGCATGAACACTGAAGCTTTCTTT

D gene: -
J gene: TRBJ1-2
clone size: -
V gene: TRBV18
CDR3 protein: CASSPTALGASYGYTF
CDR3 DNA: TGTGCCAGCTCACCCACGGCACTCGGGGCCTCCTATGGCTACACCTTC

D gene: -
J gene: TRBJ2-2
clone size: -
V gene: TRBV11-2
CDR3 protein: CASSFLAGTGELFF
CDR3 DNA: TGTGCCAGCAGCTTCCTAGCCGGCACCGGGGAGCTGTTTTTT

D gene: TRBD2
J gene: TRBJ2-3
clone size: -
V gene: TRBV15
CDR3 protein: CATSRGTRSTDTQYF
CDR3 DNA: TGTGCCACCAGCAGAGGGACTAGGTCTACAGATACGCAGTATTTT

D gene: TRBD1
J gene: TRBJ1-2
clone size: -
V gene: TRBV5-1
CDR3 protein: CASRSGTGAYGYTF
CDR3 DNA: TGCGCCAGCAGATCCGGGACAGGGGCCTATGGCTACACCTTC

D gene: -
J gene: TRBJ1-2
clone size: few
V gene: TRBV20-1
CDR3 protein: CSAASGQGYTF
CDR3 DNA: TGCAGTGCGGCGAGCGGGCAGGGCTACACCTTC

D gene: -
J gene: TRBJ2-5
clone size: -
V gene: TRBV6-5
CDR3 protein: CASSYYSERSTQYF
CDR3 DNA: TGTGCCAGCAGTTACTATTCTGAAAGATCGACCCAGTACTTC

D gene: TRBD2
J gene: TRBJ2-7
clone size: -
V gene: TRBV24-1
CDR3 protein: CATKPSGSNEQYF
CDR3 DNA: TGTGCCACCAAACCTAGCGGGAGTAACGAGCAGTACTTC

D gene: -
J gene: TRBJ2-2
clone size: once
V gene: TRBV19
CDR3 protein: CASTLGAGTGSSGSNTGELFF
CDR3 DNA: TGTGCCAGTACTCTAGGGGCGGGGACAGGATCTAGCGGCTCGAACACCGGGGAGCTGTTTTTT

D gene: -
J gene: TRBJ2-3
clone size: -
V gene: TRBV27
CDR3 protein: CASSPEMAPTDTQYF
CDR3 DNA: TGTGCCAGCAGTCCCGAAATGGCACCCACAGATACGCAGTATTTT

D gene: TRBD2
J gene: TRBJ2-7
clone size: -
V gene: TRBV5-1
CDR3 protein: CASRVLAGVGEQYF
CDR3 DNA: TGCGCCAGCAGGGTGCTAGCGGGAGTGGGCGAGCAGTACTTC

D gene: -
J gene: TRBJ1-3
clone size: -
V gene: TRBV9
CDR3 protein: CASTGGRSVSGNTIYF
CDR3 DNA: TGTGCCAGCACTGGAGGACGTAGTGTTAGTGGAAACACCATATATTTT

D gene: TRBD2
J gene: TRBJ2-2
clone size: -
V gene: TRBV10-3
CDR3 protein: CAIGDLAGAGELFF
CDR3 DNA: TGTGCCATCGGGGATTTAGCGGGAGCCGGGGAGCTGTTTTTT

D gene: -
J gene: TRBJ1-2
clone size: few
V gene: TRBV21-1
CDR3 protein: CATGPTRAYGYTF
CDR3 DNA: TGTGCCACCGGACCGACCCGGGCGTATGGCTACACCTTC

D gene: TRBD1
J gene: TRBJ1-3
clone size: -
V gene: TRBV5-8
CDR3 protein: CASSLTGTGAAGNTIYF
CDR3 DNA: TGTGCCAGCAGCTTGACCGGGACAGGGGCGGCTGGAAACACCATATATTTT

D gene: -
J gene: TRBJ1-1
clone size: -
V gene: TRBV6-5
CDR3 protein: CASSYGQANTEAFF
CDR3 DNA: TGTGCCAGCAGTTACGGGCAGGCCAACACTGAAGCTTTCTTT

D gene: -
J gene: TRBJ1-1
clone size: -
V gene: TRBV21-1
CDR3 protein: CATQMTVNTEAFF
CDR3 DNA: TGTGCCACCCAAATGACAGTGAACACTGAAGCTTTCTTT

D gene: -
J gene: TRBJ2-7
clone size: once
V gene: TRBV7-2
CDR3 protein: CASSLVLIDEQYF
CDR3 DNA: TGTGCCAGCAGCTTAGTCCTAATTGACGAGCAGTACTTC

D gene: -
J gene: TRBJ2-1
clone size: -
V gene: TRBV30
CDR3 protein: CAWSWYRGNEQFF
CDR3 DNA: TGTGCCTGGAGCTGGTATAGAGGAAATGAGCAGTTCTTC

D gene: -
J gene: TRBJ2-2
clone size: -
V gene: TRBV21-1
CDR3 protein: CASSPTSGRGCTGELFF
CDR3 DNA: TGTGCCAGCAGCCCTACTAGCGGGAGGGGGTGTACCGGGGAGCTGTTTTTT

D gene: -
J gene: TRBJ2-5
clone size: -
V gene: TRBV9
CDR3 protein: CASSARGILQETQYF
CDR3 DNA: TGTGCCAGCAGCGCCCGGGGTATATTGCAAGAGACCCAGTACTTC

D gene: -
J gene: TRBJ1-4
clone size: -
V gene: TRBV29-1
CDR3 protein: CSVRQTATNEKLFF
CDR3 DNA: TGCAGCGTAAGACAGACTGCAACTAATGAAAAACTGTTTTTT

D gene: -
J gene: TRBJ2-2
clone size: -
V gene: TRBV7-2
CDR3 protein: CASSLFLMNTGELFF
CDR3 DNA: TGTGCCAGCAGCTTATTTCTTATGAACACCGGGGAGCTGTTTTTT

D gene: -
J gene: TRBJ1-3
clone size: -
V gene: TRBV7-2
CDR3 protein: CASSSSSGFSSGNTIYF
CDR3 DNA: TGTGCCAGCAGCTCGTCCTCCGGTTTCAGCTCTGGAAACACCATATATTTT

D gene: -
J gene: TRBJ1-5
clone size: -
V gene: TRBV5-6
CDR3 protein: CASSGGVEQPQHF
CDR3 DNA: TGTGCCAGCAGCGGCGGCGTGGAACAGCCCCAGCATTTT

D gene: -
J gene: TRBJ1-1
clone size: -
V gene: TRBV3-1/TRBV3-2
CDR3 protein: CASSQDRMNTEAFF
CDR3 DNA: TGTGCCAGCAGCCAAGACAGAATGAACACTGAAGCTTTCTTT

D gene: -
J gene: TRBJ2-7
clone size: -
V gene: TRBV7-8
CDR3 protein: CASTFGGGTYEQYF
CDR3 DNA: TGTGCCAGCACCTTCGGCGGGGGCACCTACGAGCAGTACTTC

D gene: -
J gene: TRBJ1-1
clone size: -
V gene: TRBV3-1/TRBV3-2
CDR3 protein: CASSPQKAGHTEAFF
CDR3 DNA: TGTGCCAGCAGCCCCCAGAAGGCGGGACACACTGAAGCTTTCTTT

D gene: -
J gene: TRBJ2-7
clone size: -
V gene: TRBV28
CDR3 protein: CASTSGSRDGSYEQYF
CDR3 DNA: TGTGCCAGCACCTCCGGGTCGCGGGACGGATCCTACGAGCAGTACTTC

D gene: -
J gene: TRBJ1-3
clone size: once
V gene: TRBV6-2/TRBV6-3
CDR3 protein: CASSGPGRSSGNTIYF
CDR3 DNA: TGTGCCAGCAGCGGACCGGGACGCAGCTCTGGAAACACCATATATTTT

D gene: -
J gene: TRBJ1-1
clone size: -
V gene: TRBV18
CDR3 protein: CASSPPLSMNTEAFF
CDR3 DNA: TGTGCCAGCTCACCACCGCTCAGTATGAACACTGAAGCTTTCTTT

D gene: -
J gene: TRBJ1-4
clone size: -
V gene: TRBV7-9
CDR3 protein: CASSHRATNEKLFF
CDR3 DNA: TGTGCCAGCAGCCACCGGGCAACTAATGAAAAACTGTTTTTT

D gene: -
J gene: TRBJ1-3
clone size: -
V gene: TRBV5-1
CDR3 protein: CASSPVDRLSGNTIYF
CDR3 DNA: TGCGCCAGCAGCCCCGTCGACAGGTTGTCTGGAAACACCATATATTTT

D gene: -
J gene: TRBJ1-5
clone size: -
V gene: TRBV6-6
CDR3 protein: CASSSDQPQHF
CDR3 DNA: TGTGCCAGCAGTTCTGATCAGCCCCAGCATTTT

D gene: TRBD1
J gene: TRBJ2-7
clone size: -
V gene: TRBV6-2/TRBV6-3
CDR3 protein: CASSHTGTGAITYEQYF
CDR3 DNA: TGTGCCAGCAGCCACACCGGGACAGGGGCGATAACCTACGAGCAGTACTTC

D gene: TRBD1
J gene: TRBJ2-7
clone size: -
V gene: TRBV28
CDR3 protein: CASSRTGIEQYF
CDR3 DNA: TGTGCCAGCAGTCGGACAGGGATCGAGCAGTACTTC

D gene: TRBD2
J gene: TRBJ2-7
clone size: -
V gene: TRBV6-5
CDR3 protein: CASRPGLAAPYEQYF
CDR3 DNA: TGTGCCAGCAGACCTGGACTAGCAGCTCCCTACGAGCAGTACTTC

D gene: -
J gene: TRBJ2-3
clone size: -
V gene: TRBV4-3
CDR3 protein: CASSQDTSGIGTDTQYF
CDR3 DNA: TGCGCCAGCAGCCAAGATACGTCAGGGATCGGCACAGATACGCAGTATTTT

D gene: -
J gene: TRBJ1-4
clone size: -
V gene: TRBV7-9
CDR3 protein: CASSGTVGGKLFF
CDR3 DNA: TGTGCCAGCAGCGGGACTGTCGGGGGAAAACTGTTTTTT

D gene: -
J gene: TRBJ2-5
clone size: -
V gene: TRBV11-2
CDR3 protein: CASSLLEETQYF
CDR3 DNA: TGTGCCAGCAGCTTATTGGAGGAGACCCAGTACTTC

D gene: -
J gene: TRBJ1-5
clone size: -
V gene: TRBV28
CDR3 protein: CASSPPPAGNNQPQHF
CDR3 DNA: TGTGCCAGCAGTCCACCCCCGGCGGGGAACAATCAGCCCCAGCATTTT